Listed below are T cell receptor beta chains from one sample, sequenced in a study of a mutant IDH1 vaccine in newly diagnosed glioma. The data were produced by immunoSEQ multiplex PCR, yet TCRdb's version contains in-frame clones alone and is incomplete. The sample shows 40,000 to 45,000 clones, under 80% of them seen only once. Their cognate antigens are unknown. Sequences were derived from PBMCs, sampled from a glioma patient whose treatment included an IDH1 peptide vaccine. These receptors were collected from a man aged 45 to 65 with glioma. Each CDR3 is given with its conserved first and last residue. D genes are given only for firm matches. Clone size is stated in some rows and not others, as once, few, many or a class when expanded.

-	-	13	TRBV4-3	TRBJ1-1	CASSLTGNTEAFF	TGCGCCAGCAGCCTTACGGGGAACACTGAAGCTTTCTTT
-	-	13	TRBV27	TRBJ1-1	CASSFRRDTEAFF	TGTGCCAGCAGTTTTCGGAGGGACACTGAAGCTTTCTTT
TRBD1	-	13	TRBV23-1	TRBJ1-2	CASSQSGQDGYTF	TGCGCCAGCAGTCAATCAGGACAGGATGGCTACACCTTC
TRBD2	-	15	TRBV4-3	TRBJ2-1	CASRLAGQPYNEQFF	TGCGCCAGCAGACTAGCGGGACAACCTTACAATGAGCAGTTCTTC
-	-	13	TRBV7-2	TRBJ1-2	CASSLPTGDGYTF	TGTGCCAGCAGCCTACCCACGGGTGATGGCTACACCTTC
-	-	11	TRBV20-1	TRBJ2-3	CSATSTDTQYF	TGCAGTGCTACGAGCACAGATACGCAGTATTTT
-	-	15	TRBV5-6	TRBJ1-2	CASSLATTIEYGYTF	TGTGCCAGCAGCTTGGCGACCACCATCGAGTATGGCTACACCTTC
-	-	13	TRBV6-1	TRBJ2-7	CASRGASTYEQYF	TGTGCCAGCCGGGGGGCCTCAACCTACGAGCAGTACTTC
-	few	16	TRBV7-9	TRBJ2-1	CASSSTLGTLRNEQFF	TGTGCCAGCAGCTCAACCCTCGGGACCTTGCGGAATGAGCAGTTCTTC
TRBD1	few	14	TRBV9	TRBJ1-1	CASSDGQGMTEAFF	TGTGCCAGCAGCGACGGACAGGGGATGACTGAAGCTTTCTTT
-	few	14	TRBV11-3	TRBJ1-1	CASSLGRQGTEAFF	TGTGCCAGCAGCTTAGGCCGCCAAGGGACTGAAGCTTTCTTT
-	once	16	TRBV5-1	TRBJ2-6	CASSLAGRTGANVLTF	TGCGCCAGCAGCTTGGCCGGAAGGACAGGGGCCAACGTCCTGACTTTC
-	-	14	TRBV15	TRBJ2-5	CATSGRWGQETQYF	TGTGCCACCAGCGGTCGGTGGGGGCAAGAGACCCAGTACTTC
-	-	16	TRBV4-1	TRBJ1-5	CASSQGSGSPNQPQHF	TGCGCCAGCAGCCAAGGATCGGGGTCCCCCAATCAGCCCCAGCATTTT
-	-	13	TRBV27	TRBJ1-1	CASSFYLNTEAFF	TGTGCCAGCAGTTTTTACTTGAACACTGAAGCTTTCTTT
-	-	14	TRBV19	TRBJ2-3	CASSIMAGADTQYF	TGTGCCAGTAGTATTATGGCAGGGGCAGATACGCAGTATTTT
-	-	12	TRBV5-4	TRBJ1-2	CASSLGDTLDTF	TGTGCCAGCAGCTTGGGGGACACGCTGGACACCTTC
-	-	13	TRBV30	TRBJ2-5	CAWSRGDQGTQYF	TGTGCCTGGAGTCGCGGGGACCAGGGTACCCAGTACTTC
TRBD2	-	15	TRBV2	TRBJ2-5	CASSGSGGFVETQYF	TGTGCCAGCAGTGGGAGCGGGGGTTTTGTAGAGACCCAGTACTTC
TRBD1	-	14	TRBV5-1	TRBJ2-7	CASSSTGTGSEQYF	TGCGCCAGCAGCTCTACCGGGACAGGGAGTGAGCAGTACTTC
-	-	15	TRBV10-3	TRBJ2-3	CAISGNSRGTDTQYF	TGTGCCATCAGCGGCAATTCTCGAGGCACAGATACGCAGTATTTT
TRBD1	few	14	TRBV9	TRBJ1-1	CASSPGTGNTEAFF	TGTGCCAGCAGCCCTGGGACAGGGAACACTGAAGCTTTCTTT
-	-	14	TRBV10-3	TRBJ1-2	CAISDIQVSYGYTF	TGTGCCATCAGTGACATACAGGTATCCTATGGCTACACCTTC
-	-	12	TRBV30	TRBJ2-1	CAWSPVREEQFF	TGTGCCTGGAGCCCCGTCCGTGAGGAGCAGTTCTTC
-	-	14	TRBV19	TRBJ1-5	CASSIGDVRQPQHF	TGTGCCAGTAGTATAGGGGACGTACGCCAGCCCCAGCATTTT
-	-	16	TRBV4-2	TRBJ2-7	CASSQGTASHSYEQYF	TGTGCCAGCAGCCAAGGAACCGCCAGCCATTCCTACGAGCAGTACTTC
TRBD1	once	14	TRBV29-1	TRBJ1-4	CSAWGQGGNEKLFF	TGCAGCGCTTGGGGACAGGGGGGTAATGAAAAACTGTTTTTT